Reported below is one T cell receptor (beta chain). Its antigen remains unidentified. In the PCR, 60 Vbeta and 13 Jbeta primers were used. TCRdb's copy holds only in-frame clones and misses some; the assay was immunoSEQ multiplex PCR. The data show about 130,000 clones, 74% seen once. This record belongs to a study of cytomegalovirus exposure and HLA in healthy donors. Overall study findings and caveats: Investigators reported 150 to 200 TCR beta chains as tied to cytomegalovirus.

The junction had 9 bases not matched to a gene; V was cut back by 10 bases and J by 4 bases. The CDR3 totals 15 residues. Per germline, CDR1 ENHRY and CDR2 SYGVKD. Sequencing was carried out using PBMCs. The clonotype originates from a woman aged 45 to 65 in good health and CMV-seropositive. The V and J genes are TRBV10-3 and TRBJ2-6; TRBD1 agrees at 8 bases. DNA for the CDR3: TGTGCCACCAGACAGGGGACGGCCGGGGCCAACGTCCTGACTTTC. It yields the protein CATRQGTAGANVLTF.